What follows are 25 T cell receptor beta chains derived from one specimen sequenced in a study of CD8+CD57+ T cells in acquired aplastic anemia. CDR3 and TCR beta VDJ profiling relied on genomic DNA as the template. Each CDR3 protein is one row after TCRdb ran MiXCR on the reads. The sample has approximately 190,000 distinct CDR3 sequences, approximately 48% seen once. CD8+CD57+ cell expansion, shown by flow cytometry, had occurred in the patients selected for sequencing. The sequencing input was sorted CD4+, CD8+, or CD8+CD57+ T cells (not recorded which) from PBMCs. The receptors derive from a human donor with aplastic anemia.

The CDR3 DNA follows: TGTGCCAGCAGTGGGGGCCATTACGGGGTCCAGTACTTC. Its protein is CASSGGHYGVQYF. The chain combines TRBV25-1 with TRBJ2-5, with D perhaps given as TRBD1 or TRBD2 (5 bases each). CDR3 length: 13 residues. Trimming removed 4 bases at V and 10 bases at J, with 16 bases between. The germline V gene encodes CDR1 MGHDK and CDR2 SYGVNS.

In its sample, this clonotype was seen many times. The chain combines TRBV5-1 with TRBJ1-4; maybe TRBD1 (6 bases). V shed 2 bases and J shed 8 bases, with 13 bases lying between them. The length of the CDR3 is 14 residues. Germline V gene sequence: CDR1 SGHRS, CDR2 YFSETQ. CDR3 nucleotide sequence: TGCGCCAGCAGCTTACAGGGAGGTGGGGAAAAACTGTTTTTT. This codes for CASSLQGGGEKLFF.

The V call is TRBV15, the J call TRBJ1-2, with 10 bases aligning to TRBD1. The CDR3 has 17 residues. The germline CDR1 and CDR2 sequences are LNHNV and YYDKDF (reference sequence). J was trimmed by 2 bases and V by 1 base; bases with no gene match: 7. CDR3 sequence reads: CATSRAPTGGGNYGYTF. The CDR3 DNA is TGTGCCACCAGCAGAGCTCCGACAGGGGGCGGGAACTATGGCTACACCTTC.

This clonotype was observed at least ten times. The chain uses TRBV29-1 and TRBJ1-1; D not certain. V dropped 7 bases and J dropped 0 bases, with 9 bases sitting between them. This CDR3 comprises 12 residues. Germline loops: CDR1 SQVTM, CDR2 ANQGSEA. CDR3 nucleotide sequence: TGCAGCGCTGGACGAATGAACACTGAAGCTTTCTTT. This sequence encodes CSAGRMNTEAFF. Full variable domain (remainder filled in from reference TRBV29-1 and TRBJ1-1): SAVISQKPSRDICQRGTSLTIQCQVDSQVTMMFWYRQQPGQSLTLIATANQGSEATYESGFVIDKFPISRPNLTFSTLTVSNMSPEDSSIYLCSAGRMNTEAFFGQGTRLTVV.

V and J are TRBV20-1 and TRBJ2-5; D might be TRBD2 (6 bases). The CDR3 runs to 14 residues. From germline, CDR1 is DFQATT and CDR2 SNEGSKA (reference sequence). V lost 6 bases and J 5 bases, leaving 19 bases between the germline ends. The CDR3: CSASSPAGTETQYF. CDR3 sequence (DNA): TGCAGTGCCAGTAGCCCGGCGGGGACGGAGACCCAGTACTTC.

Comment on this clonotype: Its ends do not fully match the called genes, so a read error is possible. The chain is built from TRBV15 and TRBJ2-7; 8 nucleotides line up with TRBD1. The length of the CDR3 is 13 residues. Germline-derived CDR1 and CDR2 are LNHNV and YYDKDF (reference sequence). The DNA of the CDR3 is TGTGTCACCAAACGACAGGGGATGCTCGATCAGTACTTC. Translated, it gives CVTKRQGMLDQYF.

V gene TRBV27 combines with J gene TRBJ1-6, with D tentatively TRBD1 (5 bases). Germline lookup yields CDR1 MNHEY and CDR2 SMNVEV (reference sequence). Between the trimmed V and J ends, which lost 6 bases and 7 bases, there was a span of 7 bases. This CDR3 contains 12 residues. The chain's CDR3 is CASRGQNSPLHF. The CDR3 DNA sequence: TGTGCCAGCAGGGGGCAAAATTCACCCCTCCACTTT.

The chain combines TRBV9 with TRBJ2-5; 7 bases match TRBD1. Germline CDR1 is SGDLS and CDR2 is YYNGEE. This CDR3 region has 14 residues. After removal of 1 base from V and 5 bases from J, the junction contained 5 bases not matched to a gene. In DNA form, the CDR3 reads TGTGCCAGCAGCGTAAACAGGGGACCGGAGACCCAGTACTTC. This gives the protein CASSVNRGPETQYF.

The CDR3 coding sequence is TGCAGTGCTAGACCGATTGACAGGGCAATTTACGAGCAGTACTTC. This translates into CSARPIDRAIYEQYF. The chain recombines TRBV20-1 with TRBJ2-7, with TRBD1 matching 7 bases. CDR1 DFQATT and CDR2 SNEGSKA come from the germline V gene (reference sequence). The J segment lost 4 bases and the V segment lost 2 bases, leaving 11 bases of the junction unmatched. The CDR3 runs to 15 residues.

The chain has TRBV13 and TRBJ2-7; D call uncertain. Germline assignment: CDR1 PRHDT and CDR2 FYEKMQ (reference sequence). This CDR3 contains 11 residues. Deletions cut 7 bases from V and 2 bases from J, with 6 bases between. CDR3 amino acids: CASTETYEQYF. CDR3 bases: TGTGCCAGCACGGAAACCTACGAGCAGTACTTC.

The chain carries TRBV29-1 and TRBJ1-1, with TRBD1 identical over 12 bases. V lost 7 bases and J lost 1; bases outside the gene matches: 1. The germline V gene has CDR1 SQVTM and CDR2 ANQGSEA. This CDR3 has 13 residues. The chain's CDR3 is CSGGQGANTEAFF. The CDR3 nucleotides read TGCAGCGGGGGACAGGGGGCGAACACTGAAGCTTTCTTT.

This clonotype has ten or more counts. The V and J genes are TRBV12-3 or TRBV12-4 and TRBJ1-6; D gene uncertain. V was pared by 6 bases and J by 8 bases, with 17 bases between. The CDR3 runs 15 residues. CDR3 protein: CASSRGTFLYSPLHF. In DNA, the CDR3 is TGTGCCAGCAGCCGTGGAACTTTCCTTTATTCACCCCTCCACTTT.

Here the CDR3 reads CASSKDRDYGYTF. The CDR3 DNA is TGTGCCAGCAGTAAAGACAGGGACTATGGCTACACCTTC. The chain carries TRBV7-9 and TRBJ1-2; 7 bases are a match to TRBD1. Trimming removed 6 bases from V and 3 bases from J; junction bases left unmatched: 4. This CDR3 has 13 residues. The germline gives CDR1 SEHNR, CDR2 FQNEAQ (reference sequence).

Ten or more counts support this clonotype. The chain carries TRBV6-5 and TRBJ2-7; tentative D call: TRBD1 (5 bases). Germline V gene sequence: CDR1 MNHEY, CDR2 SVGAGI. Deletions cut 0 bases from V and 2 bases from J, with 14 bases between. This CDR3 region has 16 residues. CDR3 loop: CASSYSYAGQPYEQYF. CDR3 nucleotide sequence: TGTGCCAGCAGTTACTCGTACGCAGGGCAGCCCTACGAGCAGTACTTC.

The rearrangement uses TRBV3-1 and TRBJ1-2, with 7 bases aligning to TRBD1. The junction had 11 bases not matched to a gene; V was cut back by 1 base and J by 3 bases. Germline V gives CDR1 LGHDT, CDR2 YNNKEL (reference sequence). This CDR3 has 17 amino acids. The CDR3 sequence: CASSQAWTGEIHYGYTF. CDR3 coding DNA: TGTGCCAGCAGCCAAGCCTGGACAGGCGAAATTCACTATGGCTACACCTTC.

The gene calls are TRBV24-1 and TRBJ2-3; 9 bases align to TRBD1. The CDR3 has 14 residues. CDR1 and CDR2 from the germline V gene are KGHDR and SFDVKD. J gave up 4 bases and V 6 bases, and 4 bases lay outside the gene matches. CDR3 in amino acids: CATSRTGEADTQYF. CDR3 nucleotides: TGTGCCACCAGTCGGACAGGGGAAGCAGATACGCAGTATTTT.

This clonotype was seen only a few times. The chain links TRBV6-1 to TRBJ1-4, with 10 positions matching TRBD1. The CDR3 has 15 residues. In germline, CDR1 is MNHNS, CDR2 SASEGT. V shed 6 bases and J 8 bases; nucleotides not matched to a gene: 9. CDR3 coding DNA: TGTGCCAGCAGATCTTACGACAGGGGGCGCGAAAAACTGTTTTTT. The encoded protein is CASRSYDRGREKLFF.

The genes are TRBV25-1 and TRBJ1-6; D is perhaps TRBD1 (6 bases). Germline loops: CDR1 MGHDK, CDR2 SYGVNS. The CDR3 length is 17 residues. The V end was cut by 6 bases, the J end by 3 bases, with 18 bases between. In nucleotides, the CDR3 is TGTGCCAGCAGCCCGGACAGCCGTACCTACTATAATTCACCCCTCCACTTT. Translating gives CASSPDSRTYYNSPLHF.

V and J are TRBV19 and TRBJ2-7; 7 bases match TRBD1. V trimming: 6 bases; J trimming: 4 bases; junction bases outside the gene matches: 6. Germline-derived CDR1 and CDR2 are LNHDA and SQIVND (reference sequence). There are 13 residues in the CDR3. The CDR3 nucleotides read TGTGCCAGTAGAGCGACAGGGCCTTACGAGCAGTACTTC. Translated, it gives CASRATGPYEQYF. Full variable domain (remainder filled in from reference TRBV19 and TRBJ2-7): DGGITQSPKYLFRKEGQNVTLSCEQNLNHDAMYWYRQDPGQGLRLIYYSQIVNDFQKGDIAEGYSVSREKKESFPLTVTSAQKNPTAFYLCASRATGPYEQYFGPGTRLTVT.

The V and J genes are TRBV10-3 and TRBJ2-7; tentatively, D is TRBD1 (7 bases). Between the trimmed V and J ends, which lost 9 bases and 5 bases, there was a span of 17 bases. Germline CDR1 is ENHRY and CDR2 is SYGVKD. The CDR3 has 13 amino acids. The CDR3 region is CAINGGQLDEQYF. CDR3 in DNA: TGTGCCATAAACGGGGGACAGCTCGACGAGCAGTACTTC.

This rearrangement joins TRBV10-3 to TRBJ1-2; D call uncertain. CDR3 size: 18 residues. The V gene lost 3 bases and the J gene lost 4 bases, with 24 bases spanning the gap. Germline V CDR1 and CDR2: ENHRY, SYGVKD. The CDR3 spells CAISDPGEGSTRGYGYTF. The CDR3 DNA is TGTGCCATCAGTGACCCCGGTGAAGGTTCTACGCGGGGCTATGGCTACACCTTC.

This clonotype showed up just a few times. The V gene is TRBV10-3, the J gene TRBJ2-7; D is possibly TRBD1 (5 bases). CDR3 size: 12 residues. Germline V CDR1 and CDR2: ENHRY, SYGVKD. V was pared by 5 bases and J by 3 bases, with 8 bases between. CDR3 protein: CAISPDSYEQYF. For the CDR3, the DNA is TGTGCCATCAGTCCAGACAGCTACGAGCAGTACTTC.

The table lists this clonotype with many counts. DNA of the CDR3: TGCAGTGCAGATGTTCGGGGTGTAGGGGAAAAACTGTTTTTT. This sequence encodes CSADVRGVGEKLFF. V is TRBV20-1 and J is TRBJ1-4, with D uncertain. Trimming stripped 6 bases from V and 8 bases from J, with 19 bases between. The V gene's germline CDR1 is DFQATT and CDR2 SNEGSKA (reference sequence). This CDR3 contains 14 residues.

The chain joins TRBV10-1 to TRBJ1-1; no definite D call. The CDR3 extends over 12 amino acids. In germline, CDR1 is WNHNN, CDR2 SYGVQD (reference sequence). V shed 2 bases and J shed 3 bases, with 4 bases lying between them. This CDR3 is CASSEGHTEAFF. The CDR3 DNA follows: TGCGCCAGCAGTGAGGGTCACACTGAAGCTTTCTTT.

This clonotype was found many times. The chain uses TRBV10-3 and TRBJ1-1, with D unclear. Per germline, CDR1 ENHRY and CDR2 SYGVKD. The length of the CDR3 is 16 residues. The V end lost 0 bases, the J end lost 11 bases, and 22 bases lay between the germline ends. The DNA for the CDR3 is TGTGCCATCAGTGAGTCCTCTACGGGAGGGAGCTTGGGGGCTTTCTTT. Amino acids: CAISESSTGGSLGAFF.